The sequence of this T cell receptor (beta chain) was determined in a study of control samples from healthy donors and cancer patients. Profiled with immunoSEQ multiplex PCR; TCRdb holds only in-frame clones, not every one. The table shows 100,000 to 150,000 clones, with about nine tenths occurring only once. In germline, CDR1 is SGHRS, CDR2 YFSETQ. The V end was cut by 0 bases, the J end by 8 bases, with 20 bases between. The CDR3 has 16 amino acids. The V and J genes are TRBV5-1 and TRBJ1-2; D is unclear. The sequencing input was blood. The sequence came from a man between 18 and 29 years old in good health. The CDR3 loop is CASSLVPTDNGRGYTF. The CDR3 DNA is TGCGCCAGCAGCTTGGTCCCTACCGATAACGGGAGGGGCTACACCTTC.